This TCR beta chain stems from a study of T-cell reconstitution after alpha-beta-depleted transplantation in children. Findings and limits, study-wide: In some patients, recipient T cells and intrathymic progenitors surviving conditioning explained high day-60 diversity.

Unique molecular identifiers tagged the TCRbeta library. TCRdb reanalysed the PCR reads using MiXCR and keeps one entry per CDR3 protein. The sample has fewer than 400,000 distinct CDR3 sequences; approximately 23% are singletons. CDR3 size: 12 residues. V was cut by 5 bases and J by 10 bases, with 15 bases left in between. Only a few counts were recorded for this clonotype. What it binds is not known. V gene TRBV12-3 or TRBV12-4 combines with J gene TRBJ2-7, with D hard to call. The sequence came from a male patient between 5 and 17 years old who had a stem cell transplant for acute lymphoblastic leukemia, so the T cells may come from the graft donor. Material: PBMCs, mostly from graft donor cells, obtained 180 days after TCRalphabeta/CD19-depleted stem cell transplant. This CDR3 reads CASSPHRVRQYF. CDR3 bases: TGTGCCAGCAGTCCTCACAGAGTCCGACAGTACTTC.